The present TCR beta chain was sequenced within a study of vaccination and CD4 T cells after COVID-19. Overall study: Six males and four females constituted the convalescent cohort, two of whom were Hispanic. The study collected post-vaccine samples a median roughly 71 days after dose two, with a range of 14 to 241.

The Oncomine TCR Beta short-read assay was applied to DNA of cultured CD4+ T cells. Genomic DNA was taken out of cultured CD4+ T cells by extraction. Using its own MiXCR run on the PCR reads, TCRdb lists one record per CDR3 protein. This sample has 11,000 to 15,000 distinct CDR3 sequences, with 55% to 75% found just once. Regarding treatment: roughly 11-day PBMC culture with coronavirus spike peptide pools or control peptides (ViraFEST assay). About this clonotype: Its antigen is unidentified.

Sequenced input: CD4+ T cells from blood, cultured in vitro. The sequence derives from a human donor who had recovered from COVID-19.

CDR3 protein: CASSDDAGGHEQFF. The CDR3 DNA is TGTGCCAGCAGTGATGATGCGGGAGGTCATGAGCAGTTCTTC. The rearrangement links TRBV2 to TRBJ2-1; 8 nucleotides align to TRBD2. V dropped 3 bases and J dropped 8; count of bases not matched to a gene: 6. The CDR3 contains 14 residues. The V gene's germline CDR1 is SNHLY and CDR2 FYNNEI.